This T cell receptor (beta chain) comes out of a study of PD-1 blockade in mismatch repair-deficient tumors (dated by TCRdb to about 2017). Study-level background: Between late 2013 and September 2016, the trial enrolled 86 consecutive patients with roughly twelve types of mismatch repair-deficient cancer, all of whom had received prior treatment and were progressing. Tumor-associated T cell clones were tracked in the peripheral blood of patients responding to PD-1 blockade by deep sequencing of TCR CDR3 regions. Here is what the overall study found, with its caveats: Clones residing in the tumor, which were often undetectable in blood before treatment, expanded quickly after pembrolizumab and then contracted, generally before radiologic responses.

The receptor library was made with the immunoSEQ multiplex PCR assay. TCRdb limited this immuneACCESS table to in-frame rearrangements with V and J called. A share of clones is missing; checked studies link under half to unresolved V genes, and the rest is unexplained. The sample yields approximately 80,000 clones; approximately 80% were counted once. Less than 6.5% of the sample is held by the ten biggest clonotypes. For each enrolled patient, mismatch repair deficiency was established using either polymerase chain reaction or immunohistochemistry. TCR sequencing was performed for three patients who responded to pembrolizumab therapy. In the phase II trial, pembrolizumab PD-1 blockade was tested prospectively in advanced mismatch repair-deficient cancers, no matter which tissue of origin the cancers came from. Peripheral blood T cell samples were collected serially, before PD-1 blockade began and at several time points afterward. Blood sampling times were expressed in weeks after the first pembrolizumab dose.

About this clone: It has no known antigen specificity. No per-base quality is available; no much larger clone lies one base away.

Sequencing used peripheral blood, obtained 44 weeks after starting pembrolizumab. The receptor was derived from an adult with mismatch repair-deficient cancer.

The sequenced DNA is TGTGCCAGCAGCCCCTCGGACCGCTACGAGCAGTACTTC. This is translated as CASSPSDRYEQYF. The rearranged segments are TRBV7-2 and TRBJ2-7; no D gene can be assigned with confidence. The germline ends are 11 bases apart after V is trimmed by 5 bases and J by 3 bases. CDR3 length: 13 amino acids, cysteine to phenylalanine. Only the CDR3 DNA is retained, 39 bases long and in frame from the first base. CDR1 and CDR2, looked up from the germline V gene, are SGHTA and FQGNSA.